The clone carrying this T cell receptor (beta chain) was observed many times. The antigen remains unidentified. This specimen belongs to a study of T cells in Graves' hyperthyroidism and ophthalmopathy. Study-wide background: At initial diagnosis, before any treatment had begun, peripheral blood was obtained.

Hyperthyroidism had been newly diagnosed in patients aged 18 to 65, and its duration was under 2 months. RNA transcripts were the template for amplifying TCR beta CDR3 regions. First-round RT-PCR with HTBI primers amplified the TCR CDR3 region. MiXCR was run by TCRdb on the multiplex PCR reads, yielding one entry per CDR3 protein. The sample records about 500,000 distinct CDR3 sequences, over 15% being singletons. Study-wide results and limits: From stable hyperthyroidism, ophthalmopathy was separated by a 13 V-J model. Model output signaled ophthalmopathy a median roughly 6.5 months ahead of onset.

The sequenced material came from blood. The receptor's source is a woman aged 18-35 years with Graves' hyperthyroidism.

The CDR3: CAWSERDGWTDTQYF. For the CDR3, the DNA is TGTGCCTGGAGTGAAAGGGATGGCTGGACAGATACGCAGTATTTT. The chain combines TRBV30 with TRBJ2-3, with no clear D. Germline CDR1 is GTSNPN and CDR2 is SVGIG (reference sequence). This CDR3 is built from 15 residues. The V and J ends lost 1 base and 3 bases respectively, with 14 bases between them.